Following are 11 T cell receptor beta chains from one sample sequenced in a study of CD8 T cells in Susac syndrome. The authors reverse transcribed about 0.5 to 1 ug RNA with random hexamers. Each CDR3 protein is one row after TCRdb ran MiXCR on the immunoSEQ multiplex PCR reads. Altogether about 210,000 distinct CDR3 sequences are present, roughly 96% being singletons, with the ten largest covering about 0.091%. The sequenced material came from CD4+ T cells from PBMCs. Every receptor here comes from a human donor with multiple sclerosis.

The chain employs TRBV20-1 and TRBJ1-1, with 7 bases lining up with TRBD1. There are 13 residues in the CDR3. Germline V gene sequence: CDR1 DFQATT, CDR2 SNEGSKA (reference sequence). The junction had 3 bases not matched to a gene; V was cut back by 5 bases and J by 0 bases. The CDR3 protein is CSAEGAVNTEAFF. Here the CDR3 DNA reads TGCAGTGCTGAGGGGGCGGTGAACACTGAAGCTTTCTTT.

This chain links TRBV3-1 with TRBJ2-7, with TRBD1 identical over 10 bases. V lost 4 bases, J lost 5 bases, and 14 bases stayed unmatched. Germline CDR1 LGHDT, CDR2 YNNKEL (reference sequence). The CDR3 length is 17 residues. CDR3 residues: CASSRNPGQGGNNEQYF. CDR3 bases: TGTGCCAGCAGCCGGAACCCAGGACAGGGGGGGAACAACGAGCAGTACTTC.

The gene calls are TRBV3-1 and TRBJ1-4; D possibly corresponds to TRBD1 (6 bases). The CDR3 length is 13 residues. The V gene lost 3 bases and the J gene lost 8 bases, with 10 bases spanning the gap. Germline CDR1 is LGHDT and CDR2 is YNNKEL (reference sequence). CDR3: CASSHQGREKLFF. CDR3 sequence (DNA): TGTGCCAGCAGCCACCAGGGGAGGGAAAAACTGTTTTTT. The full variable domain, with the rest looked up from reference TRBV3-1 and TRBJ1-4, is DTAVSQTPKYLVTQMGNDKSIKCEQNLGHDTMYWYKQDSKKFLKIMFSYNNKELIINETVPNRFSPKSPDKAHLNLHINSLELGDSAVYFCASSHQGREKLFFGSGTQLSVL.

This chain links TRBV7-8 with TRBJ1-1; weak D call: TRBD1 (6 bases). The CDR3 totals 15 residues. Germline-derived CDR1 and CDR2 are SGHVS and FQNEAQ. Trimming pared 5 bases from V and 6 bases from J, leaving 19 bases between. CDR3 protein: CASSTRQETTAEAFF. CDR3 DNA: TGTGCCAGCAGCACACGACAGGAAACTACCGCTGAAGCTTTCTTT.

The DNA for the CDR3 is TGTGCCAGCAGTGACCGGCGGAACACAGATACGCAGTATTTT. Protein: CASSDRRNTDTQYF. J is TRBJ2-3 and V is TRBV2; D ambiguous. V was clipped by 3 bases and J by 2 bases, with 9 bases between them. Germline V gene sequence: CDR1 SNHLY, CDR2 FYNNEI. This CDR3 contains 14 residues. Full variable domain (outside the CDR3, taken from reference TRBV2 and TRBJ2-3): EPEVTQTPSHQVTQMGQEVILRCVPISNHLYFYWYRQILGQKVEFLVSFYNNEISEKSEIFDDQFSVERPDGSNFTLKIRSTKLEDSAMYFCASSDRRNTDTQYFGPGTRLTVL.

The J gene is TRBJ2-3, the V gene TRBV2; possibly TRBD1 or TRBD2 for D (6 bases each). The germline CDR1 and CDR2 sequences are SNHLY and FYNNEI. V was trimmed by 5 bases and J by 2 bases, leaving 17 bases between them. The CDR3 runs to 16 residues. CDR3 region: CASSKTGTGATDTQYF. In DNA form, the CDR3 reads TGTGCCAGCAGTAAAACCGGGACGGGGGCCACAGATACGCAGTATTTT.

The rearrangement links TRBV15 to TRBJ1-5; D not resolved. V was pared by 5 bases and J by 5 bases, with 10 bases between. Germline V gene lookup returns CDR1 LNHNV and CDR2 YYDKDF (reference sequence). The CDR3 has 13 residues. The CDR3 nucleotides read TGTGCCACCAGCGTCGGAACCTATCAGCCCCAGCATTTT. Its translation is CATSVGTYQPQHF.

The chain has TRBV27 and TRBJ2-7, with TRBD2 matching 12 bases. CDR1 and CDR2 (germline): MNHEY, SMNVEV (reference sequence). This CDR3 spans 15 amino acids. The J segment lost 2 bases and the V segment lost 5 bases, leaving 4 bases of the junction unmatched. As DNA, the CDR3 is TGTGCCAGCAGTAACCTAGCGGGAGGGCCCTACGAGCAGTACTTC. Its translation is CASSNLAGGPYEQYF.

The J gene is TRBJ2-5, the V gene TRBV6-1, with D maybe TRBD1 (5 bases). The CDR3 spans 13 residues. Germline loops: CDR1 MNHNS, CDR2 SASEGT. CDR3 nucleotide sequence: TGTTCCACGACCCTACAGGTTCAAGAGACCCAGTACTTC. The encoded protein is CSTTLQVQETQYF.

The chain combines TRBV14 with TRBJ2-7; TRBD2 might be the D (6 bases). Trimming removed 3 bases from V and 2 bases from J, with 14 bases in between. Germline CDR1 reads SGHDN; CDR2 reads FVKESK. The CDR3 contains 15 residues. This CDR3 is CASSHLHAGPYEQYF. CDR3 DNA: TGTGCCAGCAGCCACCTCCACGCGGGGCCCTACGAGCAGTACTTC.

This rearrangement joins TRBV2 to TRBJ2-3, with a tentative D call TRBD1 (6 bases). CDR1 and CDR2 (germline): SNHLY, FYNNEI. Trimming took 5 bases from V and 1 from J, leaving 13 bases between them. The CDR3 is 15 residues long. The CDR3 protein is CASSRQERGTDTQYF. CDR3 DNA sequence: TGTGCCAGCAGTCGACAGGAAAGGGGCACAGATACGCAGTATTTT.